These T cell receptor beta chains were read from a single sample in a study of early T cells in non-severe SARS-CoV-2 infection. TCRdb reanalysed the 5' RACE reads using MiXCR and keeps one entry per CDR3 protein. The table lists tens of thousands of distinct CDR3 sequences, 6% to 7.5% of them singletons. Material: whole blood. Receptor source: an adult who was a healthcare worker with PCR-confirmed SARS-CoV-2 infection or an uninfected control (not recorded which). CDR3s include the opening cysteine and the closing phenylalanine or tryptophan. The D gene is left open where the match is weak. The size field is filled for only some rows; it gives once, few, many or a size class.

V gene	D gene	clone size	J gene	CDR3 DNA	CDR3 protein
TRBV5-1	TRBD1	many	TRBJ2-2	TGCGCCAGCAGCTCTTATCCGGACAGGGCGAAGTTCGGGGAGCTGTTTTTT	CASSSYPDRAKFGELFF
TRBV20-1	-	few	TRBJ2-2	TGCAGTGCTAGAGATCCAGAGGCAGGGGACACCGGGGAGCTGTTTTTT	CSARDPEAGDTGELFF
TRBV18	TRBD1	many	TRBJ2-7	TGTGCCAGCTCACCTCTTCCGGGACAGGGATACGAGCAGTACTTC	CASSPLPGQGYEQYF
TRBV7-6	-	-	TRBJ2-7	TGTGCCAGCAGCTTAGGCAGAATCTACGAGCAGTACTTC	CASSLGRIYEQYF
TRBV20-1	TRBD2	many	TRBJ2-1	TGCAGTGCCTCAATAGCGGGGGGGACCTACAATGAGCAGTTCTTC	CSASIAGGTYNEQFF
TRBV5-1	TRBD1	few	TRBJ1-2	TGCGCCAGCAGCTCTCGACAGGGGGCCACTAACTATGGCTACACCTTC	CASSSRQGATNYGYTF
TRBV14	-	many	TRBJ2-7	TGTGCCAGCAGCCCGCCCGAGTGGAGGGGGCACGAGCAGTACTTC	CASSPPEWRGHEQYF
TRBV20-1	TRBD2	-	TRBJ2-4	TGCAGTGCCACCGGGAGGGGTGCGGAAAACATTCAGTACTTC	CSATGRGAENIQYF
TRBV7-6	TRBD1	-	TRBJ2-1	TGTGCCAGCAGCCCACTACGACAGGGTACCTACAATGAGCAGTTCTTC	CASSPLRQGTYNEQFF
TRBV4-1	-	few	TRBJ2-3	TGCGCCAGCAGCCAAGGTGGCAGGGCCCACACAGATACGCAGTATTTT	CASSQGGRAHTDTQYF
TRBV19	-	many	TRBJ1-1	TGTGCCAGTACCAACATGAACACTGAAGCTTTCTTT	CASTNMNTEAFF
TRBV4-1	-	many	TRBJ1-2	TGCGCCAGCAGCCGTCTTGGCTATGGCTACACCTTC	CASSRLGYGYTF
TRBV20-1	TRBD1	many	TRBJ2-3	TGCAGTGCTAGAGCGGGACAGGAGAGCACAGATACGCAGTATTTT	CSARAGQESTDTQYF
TRBV10-2	-	many	TRBJ2-5	TGCGCCAGCATGGGGGTAGCCCAAGAGACCCAGTACTTC	CASMGVAQETQYF
TRBV5-6	-	-	TRBJ2-2	TGTGCCAGCAGCTTGGTTAGTAACGGGGAGCTGTTTTTT	CASSLVSNGELFF
TRBV3-1	TRBD1	-	TRBJ2-7	TGTGCCAGCAGCCTCTCCGGGACAGGGACTGGGGAGCAGTACTTC	CASSLSGTGTGEQYF
TRBV18	-	many	TRBJ1-1	TGTGCCAGCTCACCACCTCAGACTGAAGCTTTCTTT	CASSPPQTEAFF
TRBV27	-	large	TRBJ1-1	TGTGCCAGCAGTCTTAGTGGTGAAGCTTTCTTT	CASSLSGEAFF
TRBV20-1	TRBD2	-	TRBJ2-1	TGCAGTGCTAGAAAAGCGGGGGGGCTGGACATTGAGCAGTTCTTC	CSARKAGGLDIEQFF
TRBV2	-	-	TRBJ1-3	TGTGCCAGCATACGACAGGTAGCTGGAAACACCATATATTTT	CASIRQVAGNTIYF
TRBV27	-	-	TRBJ2-7	TGTGCCAGCAGTTCGGGGATTCAATACGAGCAGTACTTC	CASSSGIQYEQYF
TRBV7-2	-	many	TRBJ2-1	TGTGCCAGCAGCTTATTAGGACGGTGGGCAGTCTCCTACAATGAGCAGTTCTTC	CASSLLGRWAVSYNEQFF
TRBV12-3/TRBV12-4	-	many	TRBJ2-1	TGTGCCAGCAAGGATTTCAGCTCCTACAATGAGCAGTTCTTC	CASKDFSSYNEQFF
TRBV18	-	few	TRBJ2-2	TGTGCCAGCTCACCAGAGGACGACTCCACCGGGGAGCTGTTTTTT	CASSPEDDSTGELFF
TRBV29-1	TRBD1	-	TRBJ2-2	TGCAGCGTTGAGGGCGGACAGGGGCAGAACACCGGGGAGCTGTTTTTT	CSVEGGQGQNTGELFF
TRBV12-5	-	-	TRBJ2-3	TGTGCTAGTGGTTTGTACGCGGGTTCTCGCACAGATACGCAGTATTTT	CASGLYAGSRTDTQYF
TRBV2	-	many	TRBJ1-6	TGTGCCAGCAAACCAAGCCGAGGGGGGGATTTCGGTAATTCACCCCTCCACTTT	CASKPSRGGDFGNSPLHF
TRBV7-2	-	few	TRBJ1-3	TGTGCCAGCAGCTTAGTCCCCGGGTTCTACGGGACCTCTGGAAACACCATATATTTT	CASSLVPGFYGTSGNTIYF
TRBV2	-	-	TRBJ2-7	TGTGCCAGCAGTGATACTGTGCCAACCTACGAGCAGTACTTC	CASSDTVPTYEQYF
TRBV6-5	TRBD1	many	TRBJ1-1	TGTGCCACCCTCCGTCGACAGGGTGGTTGGACTGAAGCTTTCTTT	CATLRRQGGWTEAFF
TRBV14	TRBD1	few	TRBJ1-2	TGTGCCAGCAGCCAAGAGTCCGGGACAGCTAACTATGGCTACACCTTC	CASSQESGTANYGYTF
TRBV11-2	TRBD1	-	TRBJ2-5	TGTGCCAGCAGCTCTACAGGGGGAATAGGGGAGACCCAGTACTTC	CASSSTGGIGETQYF
TRBV6-2/TRBV6-3	-	few	TRBJ2-7	TGTGCCAGCAGTTACCCCCCCGGGACCTACGAGCAGTACTTC	CASSYPPGTYEQYF